The entry below describes one T cell receptor (beta chain). As yet, its antigen is unknown. Germline CDR1 SGHNT, CDR2 YYREEE (reference sequence). Germline trimming cut 0 bases from V and 2 bases from J; bases unmatched to any gene: 6. This CDR3 comprises 16 residues. The entry originates in a study of T cell responses to AZD1222 COVID-19 vaccine. On the study more broadly: Pooling of second doses given at about 4 or about 12 weeks was done. Findings and limits, study-wide: A mostly white British donor set with more females was recruited, and clonal diversity was possibly underestimated.

Profiling relied on immunoSEQ multiplex PCR, and the TCRdb table lists in-frame clones only, not all of them. The data hold some 120,000 clones, with around 84% observed a single time. This sequence joins TRBV5-4 and TRBJ2-7, with 9 bases lining up with TRBD2. The source material was peripheral blood, sampled on day 0 of AZD1222 vaccination. The sequence was obtained from an adult in good health. In DNA, the CDR3 is TGTGCCAGCAGCTTGGGGGGACTAGCAGTAACCTACGAGCAGTACTTC. Translation gives CASSLGGLAVTYEQYF.